A selection of T cell receptor beta chains follows, all from one sample in a study of blood T cell repertoires in COVID-19. The repertoire was sequenced with immunoSEQ multiplex PCR; TCRdb's copy has only in-frame clones and lacks some. In the table there are more than 110,000 clones, about nine tenths of which are singletons. Sequenced material: PBMCs or T cells enriched from blood (not recorded which). Receptors were obtained from a man in his forties or fifties who had recovered from COVID-19. Each CDR3 is given with its conserved first and last residue. Fields, in order: D gene, clone size, J gene, V gene, CDR3 DNA, CDR3 protein. A D gene is named only where the DNA matches it firmly. A clone size is listed for some rows: how often the clone was seen (once, few, many), or a class if it is expanded.

TRBD2	.	TRBJ2-5	TRBV14	TGTGCCAGCAGCCCCACCTTAGCGGGTCAGACCCAGTACTTC	CASSPTLAGQTQYF
.	.	TRBJ1-5	TRBV6-2/TRBV6-3	TGTGCCAGCAGCCTCAGGGGAAGCAATCAGCCCCAGCATTTT	CASSLRGSNQPQHF
TRBD2	.	TRBJ2-2	TRBV2	TGTGCCAGCACTGGGACTAGCGGTCTGTGGGGCACCGGGGAGCTGTTTTTT	CASTGTSGLWGTGELFF
TRBD2	.	TRBJ2-5	TRBV6-2/TRBV6-3	TGTGCCAGCAGTTGGCGGGAGTACCAAGAGACCCAGTACTTC	CASSWREYQETQYF
TRBD2	.	TRBJ2-1	TRBV4-3	TGCGCCAGCAGCCAAGACAGCCGAGTAGCGGGGTTAAGCTCCTACAATGAGCAGTTCTTC	CASSQDSRVAGLSSYNEQFF
.	.	TRBJ1-6	TRBV5-6	TGTGCCAGCAGCTTTCGCCCGCCTGGTCAGGCTAATAATTCACCCCTCCACTTT	CASSFRPPGQANNSPLHF
TRBD1	.	TRBJ1-4	TRBV18	TGTGCCAGCTCATCAACAGGGGTTGAAAAACTGTTTTTT	CASSSTGVEKLFF
TRBD1	.	TRBJ2-5	TRBV2	TGTGCCAGCAGCATGACAGGGGGAGAGACCCAGTACTTC	CASSMTGGETQYF
TRBD1	.	TRBJ2-4	TRBV6-2/TRBV6-3	TGTGCCAGCAGTTCCAACAGGGGGCGAGGTTACTTC	CASSSNRGRGYF
.	.	TRBJ1-2	TRBV7-9	TGTGCCAGCCGAGGCCTTGTTTATGGCTACACCTTC	CASRGLVYGYTF
.	once	TRBJ2-1	TRBV2	TGTGCCAGCAGTGAAAGCGGCAGGGGTTTAGATGGTGAGCAGTTCTTC	CASSESGRGLDGEQFF
TRBD1	.	TRBJ2-7	TRBV6-2/TRBV6-3	TGTGCCAGCAGTTACTCCAGGGGGCGCTCCAGCGAGCAGTACTTC	CASSYSRGRSSEQYF